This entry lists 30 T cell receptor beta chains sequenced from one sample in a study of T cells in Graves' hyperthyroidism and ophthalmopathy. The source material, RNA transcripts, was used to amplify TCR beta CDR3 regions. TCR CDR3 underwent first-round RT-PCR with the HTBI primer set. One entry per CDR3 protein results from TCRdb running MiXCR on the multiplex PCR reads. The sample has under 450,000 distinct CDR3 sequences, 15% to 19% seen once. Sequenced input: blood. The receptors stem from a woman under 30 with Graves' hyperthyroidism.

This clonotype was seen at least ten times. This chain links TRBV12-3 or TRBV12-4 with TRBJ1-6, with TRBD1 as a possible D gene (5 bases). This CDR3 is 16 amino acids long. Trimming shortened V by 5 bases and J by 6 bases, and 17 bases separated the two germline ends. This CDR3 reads CASSPSSGVGNSPLHF. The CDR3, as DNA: TGTGCCAGCAGTCCGTCTTCGGGGGTCGGTAATTCACCCCTCCACTTT.

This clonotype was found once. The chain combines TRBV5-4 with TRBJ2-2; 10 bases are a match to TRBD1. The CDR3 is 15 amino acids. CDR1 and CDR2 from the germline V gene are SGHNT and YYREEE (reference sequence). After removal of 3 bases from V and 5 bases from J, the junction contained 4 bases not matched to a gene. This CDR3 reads CASSYRDRGTGELFF. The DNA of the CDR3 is TGTGCCAGCAGCTACCGGGACAGGGGTACCGGGGAGCTGTTTTTT.

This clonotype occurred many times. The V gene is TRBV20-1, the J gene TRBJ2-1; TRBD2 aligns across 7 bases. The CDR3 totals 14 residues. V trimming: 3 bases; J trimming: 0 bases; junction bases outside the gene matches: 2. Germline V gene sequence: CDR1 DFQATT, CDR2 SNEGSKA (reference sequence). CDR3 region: CSASGRSSYNEQFF. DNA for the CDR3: TGCAGTGCTAGCGGGAGGAGCTCCTACAATGAGCAGTTCTTC.

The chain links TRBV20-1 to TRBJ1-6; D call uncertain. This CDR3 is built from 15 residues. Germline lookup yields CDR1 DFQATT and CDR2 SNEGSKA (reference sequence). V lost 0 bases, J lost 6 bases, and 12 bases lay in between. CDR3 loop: CSARDQSRSNSPLHF. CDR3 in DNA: TGCAGTGCTAGAGACCAATCACGGAGTAATTCACCCCTCCACTTT.

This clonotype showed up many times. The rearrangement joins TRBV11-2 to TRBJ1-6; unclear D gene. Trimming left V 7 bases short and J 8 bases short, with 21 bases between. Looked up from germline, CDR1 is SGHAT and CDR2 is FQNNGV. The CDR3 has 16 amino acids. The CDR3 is CASTLFSGTDYSPLHF. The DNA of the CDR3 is TGTGCCAGCACTCTCTTCTCGGGAACGGATTATTCACCCCTCCACTTT.

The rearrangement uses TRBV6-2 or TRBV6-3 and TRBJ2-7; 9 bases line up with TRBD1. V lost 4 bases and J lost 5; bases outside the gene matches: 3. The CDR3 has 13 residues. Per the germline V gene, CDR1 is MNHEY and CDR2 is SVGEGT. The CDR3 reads CASSLDRGNEQYF. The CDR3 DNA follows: TGTGCCAGCAGTTTGGACAGGGGAAACGAGCAGTACTTC.

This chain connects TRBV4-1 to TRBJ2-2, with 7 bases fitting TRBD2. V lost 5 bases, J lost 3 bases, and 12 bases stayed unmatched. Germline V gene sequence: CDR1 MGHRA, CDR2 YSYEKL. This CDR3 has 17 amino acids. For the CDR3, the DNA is TGCGCCAGCAGCTCCCGGGGGAGGGGCCGTGACACCGGGGAGCTGTTTTTT. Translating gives CASSSRGRGRDTGELFF.

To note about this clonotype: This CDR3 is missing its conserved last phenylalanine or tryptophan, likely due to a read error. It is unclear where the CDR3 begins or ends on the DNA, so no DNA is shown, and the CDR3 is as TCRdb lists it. This CDR3 reads CASSLSGGGPNTEAFG. The gene calls are TRBV7-3 and TRBJ1-1; TRBD1, as called in the table, went unchecked against the DNA. The CDR3 comprises 16 residues, both ends counted. Germline V gene data show CDR1 as SGHTA and CDR2 as FQGTGA.

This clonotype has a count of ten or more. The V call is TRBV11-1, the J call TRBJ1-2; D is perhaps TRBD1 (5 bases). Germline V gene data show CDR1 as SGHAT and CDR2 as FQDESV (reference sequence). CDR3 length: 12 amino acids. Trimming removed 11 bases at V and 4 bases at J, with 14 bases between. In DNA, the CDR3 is TGTGCCCACATGCAGGGCCCCTATGGCTACACCTTC. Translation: CAHMQGPYGYTF.

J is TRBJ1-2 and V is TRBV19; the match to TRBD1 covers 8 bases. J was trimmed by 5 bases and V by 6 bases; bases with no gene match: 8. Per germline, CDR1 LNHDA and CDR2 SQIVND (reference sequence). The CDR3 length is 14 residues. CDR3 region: CASSDRGWIYGYTF. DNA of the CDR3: TGTGCCAGTAGCGACAGGGGCTGGATATATGGCTACACCTTC. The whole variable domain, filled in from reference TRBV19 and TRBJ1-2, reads DGGITQSPKYLFRKEGQNVTLSCEQNLNHDAMYWYRQDPGQGLRLIYYSQIVNDFQKGDIAEGYSVSREKKESFPLTVTSAQKNPTAFYLCASSDRGWIYGYTFGSGTRLTVV.

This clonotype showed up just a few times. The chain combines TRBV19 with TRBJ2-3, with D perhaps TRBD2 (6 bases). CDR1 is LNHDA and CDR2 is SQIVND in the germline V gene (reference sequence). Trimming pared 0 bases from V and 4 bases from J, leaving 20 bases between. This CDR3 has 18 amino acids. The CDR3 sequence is CASSIDLGSYTGADTQYF. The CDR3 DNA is TGTGCCAGTAGTATAGATCTCGGGAGCTACACCGGGGCAGATACGCAGTATTTT. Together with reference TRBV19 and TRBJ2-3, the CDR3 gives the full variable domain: DGGITQSPKYLFRKEGQNVTLSCEQNLNHDAMYWYRQDPGQGLRLIYYSQIVNDFQKGDIAEGYSVSREKKESFPLTVTSAQKNPTAFYLCASSIDLGSYTGADTQYFGPGTRLTVL.

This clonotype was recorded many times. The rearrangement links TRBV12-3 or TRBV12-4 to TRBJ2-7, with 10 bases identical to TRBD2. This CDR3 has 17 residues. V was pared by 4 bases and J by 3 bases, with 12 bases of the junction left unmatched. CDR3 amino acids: CASSSSPSGRVNYEQYF. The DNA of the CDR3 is TGTGCCAGCAGTTCTAGCCCAAGCGGGAGGGTGAACTACGAGCAGTACTTC.

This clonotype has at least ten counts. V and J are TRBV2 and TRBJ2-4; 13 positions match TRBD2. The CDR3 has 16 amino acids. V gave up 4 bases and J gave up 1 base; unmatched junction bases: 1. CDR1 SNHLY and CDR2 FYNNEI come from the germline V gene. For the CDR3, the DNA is TGTGCCAGCAGTGTGACTAGCGGGGGGGCCAAAAACATTCAGTACTTC. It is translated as CASSVTSGGAKNIQYF.

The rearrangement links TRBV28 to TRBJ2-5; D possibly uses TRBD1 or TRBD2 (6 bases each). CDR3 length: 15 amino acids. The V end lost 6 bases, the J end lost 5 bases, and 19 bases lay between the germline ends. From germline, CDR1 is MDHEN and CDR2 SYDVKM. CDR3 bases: TGTGCCAGCAGCCTTCATGGGGGGCGCGGTGAGACCCAGTACTTC. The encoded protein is CASSLHGGRGETQYF.

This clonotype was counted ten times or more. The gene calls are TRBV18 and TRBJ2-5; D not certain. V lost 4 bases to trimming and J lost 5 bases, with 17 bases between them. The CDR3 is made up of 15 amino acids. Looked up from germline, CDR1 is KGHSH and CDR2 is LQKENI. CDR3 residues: CASSRQTGQRETQYF. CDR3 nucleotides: TGTGCCAGCTCACGTCAGACTGGGCAAAGGGAGACCCAGTACTTC.

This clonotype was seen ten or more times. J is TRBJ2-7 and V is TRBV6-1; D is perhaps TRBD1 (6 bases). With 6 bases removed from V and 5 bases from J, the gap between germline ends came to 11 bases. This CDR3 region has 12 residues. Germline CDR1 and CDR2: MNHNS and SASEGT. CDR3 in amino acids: CASRRQEHEQYF. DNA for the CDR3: TGTGCCAGCAGAAGACAGGAGCACGAGCAGTACTTC.

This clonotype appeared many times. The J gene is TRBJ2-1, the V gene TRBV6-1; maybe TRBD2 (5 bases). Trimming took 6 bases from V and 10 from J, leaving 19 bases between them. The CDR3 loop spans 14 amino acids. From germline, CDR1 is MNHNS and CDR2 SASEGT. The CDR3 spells CASSAQWAPGEQFF. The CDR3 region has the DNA TGTGCCAGCAGCGCCCAATGGGCGCCGGGAGAGCAGTTCTTC.

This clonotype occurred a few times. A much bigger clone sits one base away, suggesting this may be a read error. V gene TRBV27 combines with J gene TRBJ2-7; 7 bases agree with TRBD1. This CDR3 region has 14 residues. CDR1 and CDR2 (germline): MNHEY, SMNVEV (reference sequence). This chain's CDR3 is CASSQRQGSYEQCF. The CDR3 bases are TGTGCCAGCAGTCAGAGACAGGGTTCCTACGAGCAGTGCTTC.

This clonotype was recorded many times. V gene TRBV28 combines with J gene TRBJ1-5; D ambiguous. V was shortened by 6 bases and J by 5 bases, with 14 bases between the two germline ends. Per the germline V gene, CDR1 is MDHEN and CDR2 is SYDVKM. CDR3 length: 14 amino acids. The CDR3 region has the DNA TGTGCCAGCAGCCCATCCGAGGGATATCAGCCCCAGCATTTT. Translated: CASSPSEGYQPQHF.

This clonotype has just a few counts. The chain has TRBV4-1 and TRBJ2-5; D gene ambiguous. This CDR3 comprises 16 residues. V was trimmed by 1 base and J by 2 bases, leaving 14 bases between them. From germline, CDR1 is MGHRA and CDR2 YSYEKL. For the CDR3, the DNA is TGCGCCAGCAGCCAAGGCACCAAGACACAACAAGAGACCCAGTACTTC. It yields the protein CASSQGTKTQQETQYF.

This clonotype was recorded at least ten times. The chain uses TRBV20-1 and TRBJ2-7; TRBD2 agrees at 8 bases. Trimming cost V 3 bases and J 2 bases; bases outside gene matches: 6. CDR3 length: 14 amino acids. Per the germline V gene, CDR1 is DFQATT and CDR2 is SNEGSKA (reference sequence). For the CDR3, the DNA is TGCAGTGCTAGGCCCATGCGGGAGGCCTACGAGCAGTACTTC. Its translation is CSARPMREAYEQYF.

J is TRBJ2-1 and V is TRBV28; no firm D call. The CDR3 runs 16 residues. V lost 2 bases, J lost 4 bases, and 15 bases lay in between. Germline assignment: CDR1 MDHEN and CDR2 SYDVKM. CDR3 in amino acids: CASSLPSPIGYNEQFF. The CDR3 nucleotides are TGTGCCAGCAGTTTACCCTCCCCCATAGGATACAATGAGCAGTTCTTC. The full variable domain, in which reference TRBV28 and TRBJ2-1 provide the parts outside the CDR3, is DVKVTQSSRYLVKRTGEKVFLECVQDMDHENMFWYRQDPGLGLRLIYFSYDVKMKEKGDIPEGYSVSREKKERFSLILESASTNQTSMYLCASSLPSPIGYNEQFFGPGTRLTVL.

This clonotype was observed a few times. The CDR3 DNA follows: TGTGCCAGCTCCCCCGGGACAGGGATCCGTCGGGCTTTCTTT. Protein product: CASSPGTGIRRAFF. The chain employs TRBV12-3 or TRBV12-4 and TRBJ1-1; 9 bases are a match to TRBD1. This CDR3 is built from 14 residues. The V segment lost 8 bases and the J segment 11 bases; nucleotides outside the gene matches: 15.

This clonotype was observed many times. In DNA, the CDR3 is TGTGCCAGCAGCTTGGGGGGAAGGGATCAGCCCCAGCATTTT. It yields the protein CASSLGGRDQPQHF. The chain carries TRBV7-2 and TRBJ1-5; weak D call: TRBD1 (5 bases). Germline V gives CDR1 SGHTA, CDR2 FQGNSA. V lost 3 bases and J lost 5, with 11 bases in between. This CDR3 is built from 14 residues.

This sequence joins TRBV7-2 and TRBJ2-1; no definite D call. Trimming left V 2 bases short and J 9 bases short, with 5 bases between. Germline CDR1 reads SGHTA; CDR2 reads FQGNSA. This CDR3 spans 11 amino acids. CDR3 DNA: TGTGCCAGCAGCTTACTGGGTGAGCAGTTCTTC. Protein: CASSLLGEQFF.

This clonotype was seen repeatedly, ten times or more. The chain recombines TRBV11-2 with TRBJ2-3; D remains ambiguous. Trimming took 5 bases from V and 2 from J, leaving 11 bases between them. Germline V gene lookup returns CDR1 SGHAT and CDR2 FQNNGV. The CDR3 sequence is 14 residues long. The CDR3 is CASSTTIDTDTQYF. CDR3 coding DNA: TGTGCCAGCAGCACCACCATTGACACAGATACGCAGTATTTT.

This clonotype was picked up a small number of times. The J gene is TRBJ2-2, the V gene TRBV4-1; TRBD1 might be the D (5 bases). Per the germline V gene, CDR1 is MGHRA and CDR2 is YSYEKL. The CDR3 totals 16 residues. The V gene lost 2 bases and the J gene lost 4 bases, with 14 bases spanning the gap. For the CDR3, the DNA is TGCGCCAGCAGCCAATTCAGGGTAGTGGGCACCGGGGAGCTGTTTTTT. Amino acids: CASSQFRVVGTGELFF.

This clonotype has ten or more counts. The CDR3 nucleotides are TGTGCCAGCAGCCGGGACGGTGAACTTAGCGGCAATCAGCCCCAGCATTTT. Its translation: CASSRDGELSGNQPQHF. The gene calls are TRBV6-1 and TRBJ1-5, with a tentative D call TRBD1 (5 bases). V was clipped by 6 bases and J by 2 bases, with 20 bases between them. Germline CDR1 is MNHNS and CDR2 is SASEGT. The CDR3 is 17 residues long.

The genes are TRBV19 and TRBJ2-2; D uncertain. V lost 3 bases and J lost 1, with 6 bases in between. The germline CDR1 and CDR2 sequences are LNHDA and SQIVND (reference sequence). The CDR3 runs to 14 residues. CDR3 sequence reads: CASSMQGNTGELFF. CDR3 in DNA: TGTGCCAGTAGTATGCAAGGGAACACCGGGGAGCTGTTTTTT.

The CDR3 DNA follows: TGTGCCAGCAGTCACCAGAGGAAGAACACTGAAGCTTTCTTT. Protein sequence: CASSHQRKNTEAFF. The chain couples TRBV12-3 or TRBV12-4 to TRBJ1-1; D gene uncertain. The CDR3 has 14 amino acids. Trimming took off 5 bases at V and 1 base at J, with 11 bases between the two ends.